This T cell receptor beta chain is from a study of Ad26.COV2.S vaccination and SARS-CoV-2 variants. Study information: It was the COV1001 Ad26.COV2.S trial arm that included the donor. Study results and caveats: Vaccine recipients showed a spike-specific TCR breadth that was higher than in placebo recipients.

Specified treatment: some 20 received Ad26.COV2.S at low or high dose, single or two shots; about five received placebo; per-sample allocation not given. On day 63 after the first injection, vaccine and placebo recipients gave samples. On this clone itself: Its target is not known.

There are 12 residues in the CDR3. Germline V lookup: CDR1 MNHEY, CDR2 SVGEGT. Trimming removed 2 bases from V and 3 bases from J, with 4 bases in between. The table came from immunoSEQ multiplex PCR; TCRdb's copy has only in-frame clones and leaves some out. Among 200,000 to 250,000 clones listed, over 75% were seen once. The sequence derives from a person aged 18-60 years who received the Ad26.COV2.S COVID-19 vaccine or a placebo. V and J are TRBV6-2 or TRBV6-3 and TRBJ1-1, with D unresolved. The sample was peripheral blood, taken in a trial of Ad26.COV2.S vaccine versus placebo. The CDR3 sequence is CASSYPDTEAFF. The CDR3 coding sequence is TGTGCCAGCAGTTACCCGGACACTGAAGCTTTCTTT.